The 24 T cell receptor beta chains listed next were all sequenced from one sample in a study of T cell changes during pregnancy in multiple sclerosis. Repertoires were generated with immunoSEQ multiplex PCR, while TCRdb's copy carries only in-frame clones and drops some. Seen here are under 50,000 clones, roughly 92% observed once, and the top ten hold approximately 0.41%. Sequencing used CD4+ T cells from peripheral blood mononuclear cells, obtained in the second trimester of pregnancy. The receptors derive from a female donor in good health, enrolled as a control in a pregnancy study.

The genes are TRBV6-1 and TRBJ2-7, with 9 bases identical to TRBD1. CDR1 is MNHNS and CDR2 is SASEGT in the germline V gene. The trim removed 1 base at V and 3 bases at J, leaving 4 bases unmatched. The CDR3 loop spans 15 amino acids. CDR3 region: CASSEGTGAIYEQYF. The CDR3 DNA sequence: TGTGCCAGCAGTGAAGGGACAGGGGCGATCTACGAGCAGTACTTC.

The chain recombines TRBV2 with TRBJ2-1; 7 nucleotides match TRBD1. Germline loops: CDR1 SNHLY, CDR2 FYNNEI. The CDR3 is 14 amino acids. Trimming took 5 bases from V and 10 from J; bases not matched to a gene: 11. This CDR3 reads CASSRDSPPGEQFF. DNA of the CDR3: TGTGCCAGCAGTCGGGACAGTCCCCCAGGGGAGCAGTTCTTC.

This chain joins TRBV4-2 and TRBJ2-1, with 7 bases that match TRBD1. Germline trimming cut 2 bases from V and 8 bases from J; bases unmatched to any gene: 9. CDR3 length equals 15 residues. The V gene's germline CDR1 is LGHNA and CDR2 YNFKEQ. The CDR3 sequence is CASSQLDRDIDEQFF. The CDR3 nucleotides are TGTGCCAGCAGCCAACTAGACAGGGATATAGATGAGCAGTTCTTC.

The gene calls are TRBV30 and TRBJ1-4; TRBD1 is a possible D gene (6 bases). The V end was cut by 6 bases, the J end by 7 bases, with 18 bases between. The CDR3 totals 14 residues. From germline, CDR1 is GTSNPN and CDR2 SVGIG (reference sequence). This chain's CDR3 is CACPRTESSEKLFF. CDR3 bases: TGTGCCTGCCCTCGGACAGAGAGTAGTGAAAAACTGTTTTTT.

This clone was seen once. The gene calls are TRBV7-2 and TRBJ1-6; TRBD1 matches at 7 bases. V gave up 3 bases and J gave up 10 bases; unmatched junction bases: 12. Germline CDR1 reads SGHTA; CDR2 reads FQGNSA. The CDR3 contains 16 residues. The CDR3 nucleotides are TGTGCCAGCAGCTTGATCCCCGGACAGGAGGTCTCACCCCTCCACTTT. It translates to CASSLIPGQEVSPLHF.

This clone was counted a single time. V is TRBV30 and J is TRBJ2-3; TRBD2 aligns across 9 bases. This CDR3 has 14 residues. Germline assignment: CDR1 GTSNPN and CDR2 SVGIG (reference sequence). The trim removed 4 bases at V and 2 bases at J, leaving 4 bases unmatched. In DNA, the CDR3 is TGTGCCTGGACCGCGGGGGGGATCACAGATACGCAGTATTTT. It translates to CAWTAGGITDTQYF.

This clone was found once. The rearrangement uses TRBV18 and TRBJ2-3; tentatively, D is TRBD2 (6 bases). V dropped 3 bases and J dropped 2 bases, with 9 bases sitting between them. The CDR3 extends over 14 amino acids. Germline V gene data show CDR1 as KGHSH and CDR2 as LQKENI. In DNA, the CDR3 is TGTGCCAGCTCACCGCTAGCGACCACAGATACGCAGTATTTT. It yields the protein CASSPLATTDTQYF.

In nucleotides, the CDR3 is TGTGCCAGTAGTATAGTACCAGGGGTGGCAAGTGGGGCCAACGTCCTGACTTTC. It encodes CASSIVPGVASGANVLTF. This chain joins TRBV19 and TRBJ2-6, with D perhaps TRBD1 (6 bases). This CDR3 region has 18 residues. Trimming cost V 1 base and J 3 bases, with 16 bases left between them. The germline V gene encodes CDR1 LNHDA and CDR2 SQIVND (reference sequence).

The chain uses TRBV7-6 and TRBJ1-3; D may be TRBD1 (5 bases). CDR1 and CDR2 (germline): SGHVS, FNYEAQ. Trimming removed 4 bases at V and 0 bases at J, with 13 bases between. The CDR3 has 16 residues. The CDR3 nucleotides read TGTGCCAGCAGCTACCAAGGGGCCAACTCTGGAAACACCATATATTTT. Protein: CASSYQGANSGNTIYF.

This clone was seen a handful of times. The CDR3, as DNA: TGCGCCAGCAGTAAACCGGGACTAGCGGGGGGGCCAGGGATCTACGAGCAGTACTTC. This translates into CASSKPGLAGGPGIYEQYF. The chain links TRBV10-1 to TRBJ2-7, with 16 bases matching TRBD2. V was clipped by 5 bases and J by 3 bases; unmatched bases: 13. CDR1 and CDR2 from the germline V gene are WNHNN and SYGVQD (reference sequence). The CDR3 has 19 residues.

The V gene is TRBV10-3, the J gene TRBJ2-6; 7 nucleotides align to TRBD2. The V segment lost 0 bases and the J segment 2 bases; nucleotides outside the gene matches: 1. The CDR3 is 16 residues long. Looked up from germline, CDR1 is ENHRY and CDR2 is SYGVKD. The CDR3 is CAISESRGTGANVLTF. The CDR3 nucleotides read TGTGCCATCAGTGAGTCGCGGGGGACTGGGGCCAACGTCCTGACTTTC.

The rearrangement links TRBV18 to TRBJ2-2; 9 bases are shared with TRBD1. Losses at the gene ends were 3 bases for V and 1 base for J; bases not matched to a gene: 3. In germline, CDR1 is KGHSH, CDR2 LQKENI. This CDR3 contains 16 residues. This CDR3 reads CASSPMGQGNTGELFF. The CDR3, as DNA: TGTGCCAGCTCACCCATGGGACAGGGGAACACCGGGGAGCTGTTTTTT.

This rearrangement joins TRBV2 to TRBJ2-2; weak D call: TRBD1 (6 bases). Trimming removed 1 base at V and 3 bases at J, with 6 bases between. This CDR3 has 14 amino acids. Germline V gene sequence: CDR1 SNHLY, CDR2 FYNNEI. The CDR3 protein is CASSEDRDTGELFF. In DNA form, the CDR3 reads TGTGCCAGCAGTGAAGACAGGGACACCGGGGAGCTGTTTTTT.

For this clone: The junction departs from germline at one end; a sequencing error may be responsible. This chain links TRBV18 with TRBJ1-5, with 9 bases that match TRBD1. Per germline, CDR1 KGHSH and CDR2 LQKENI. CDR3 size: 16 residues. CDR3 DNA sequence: TGTGCCAGCTCTCCACCGGGACAGGGCGGCAATCAGCCCCAGCATTTT. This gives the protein CASSPPGQGGNQPQHF.

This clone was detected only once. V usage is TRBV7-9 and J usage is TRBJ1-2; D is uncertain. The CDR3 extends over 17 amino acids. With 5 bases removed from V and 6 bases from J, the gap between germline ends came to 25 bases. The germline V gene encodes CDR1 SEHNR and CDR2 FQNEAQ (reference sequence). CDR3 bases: TGTGCCAGCAGCCTCTATCGCAGAGGCAGCGCTCGGGATGGCTACACCTTC. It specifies CASSLYRRGSARDGYTF. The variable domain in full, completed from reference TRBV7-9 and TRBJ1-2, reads DTGVSQNPRHKITKRGQNVTFRCDPISEHNRLYWYRQTLGQGPEFLTYFQNEAQLEKSRLLSDRFSAERPKGSFSTLEIQRTEQGDSAMYLCASSLYRRGSARDGYTFGSGTRLTVV.

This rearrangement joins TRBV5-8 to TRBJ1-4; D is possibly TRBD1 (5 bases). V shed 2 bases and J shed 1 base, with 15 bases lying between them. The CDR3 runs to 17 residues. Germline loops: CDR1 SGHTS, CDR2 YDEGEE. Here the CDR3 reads CASSFGTGARTNEKLFF. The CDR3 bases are TGTGCCAGCAGCTTCGGGACTGGGGCCAGAACTAATGAAAAACTGTTTTTT.

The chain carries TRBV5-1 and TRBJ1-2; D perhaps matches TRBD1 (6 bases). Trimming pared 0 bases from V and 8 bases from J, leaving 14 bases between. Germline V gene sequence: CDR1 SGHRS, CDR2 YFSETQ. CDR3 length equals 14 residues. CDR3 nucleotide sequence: TGCGCCAGCAGCTTGGACCCACAGGGTCAAGGCTACACCTTC. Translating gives CASSLDPQGQGYTF.

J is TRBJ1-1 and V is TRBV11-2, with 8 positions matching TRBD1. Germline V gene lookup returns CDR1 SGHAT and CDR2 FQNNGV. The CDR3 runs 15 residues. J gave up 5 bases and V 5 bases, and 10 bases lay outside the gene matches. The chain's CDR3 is CASSAITGGLTEAFF. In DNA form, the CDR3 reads TGTGCCAGCAGCGCCATCACAGGGGGGCTGACTGAAGCTTTCTTT.

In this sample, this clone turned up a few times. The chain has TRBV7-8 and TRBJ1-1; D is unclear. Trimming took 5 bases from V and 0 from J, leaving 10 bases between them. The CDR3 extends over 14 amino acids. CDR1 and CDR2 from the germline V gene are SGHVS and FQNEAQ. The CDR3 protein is CASSPTGMNTEAFF. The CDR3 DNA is TGTGCCAGCAGCCCAACGGGGATGAACACTGAAGCTTTCTTT.

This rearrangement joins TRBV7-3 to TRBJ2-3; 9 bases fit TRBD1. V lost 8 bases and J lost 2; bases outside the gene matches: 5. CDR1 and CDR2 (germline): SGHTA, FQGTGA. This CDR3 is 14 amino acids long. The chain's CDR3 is CASGTGHNTDTQYF. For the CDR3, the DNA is TGTGCCAGCGGGACAGGGCATAACACAGATACGCAGTATTTT.

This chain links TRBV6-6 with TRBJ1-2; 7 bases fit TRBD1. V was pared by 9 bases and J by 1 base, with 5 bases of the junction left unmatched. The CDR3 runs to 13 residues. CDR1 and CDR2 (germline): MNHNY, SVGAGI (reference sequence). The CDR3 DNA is TGTGCCAGTTTCCGGGACAGTAACTATGGCTACACCTTC. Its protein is CASFRDSNYGYTF.

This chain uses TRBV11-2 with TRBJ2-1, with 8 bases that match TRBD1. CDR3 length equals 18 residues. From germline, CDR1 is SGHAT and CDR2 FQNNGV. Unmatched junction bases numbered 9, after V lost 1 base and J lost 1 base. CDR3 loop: CASSLVGWTGRSYNEQFF. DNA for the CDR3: TGTGCCAGCAGCTTAGTGGGTTGGACAGGGCGATCCTACAATGAGCAGTTCTTC.

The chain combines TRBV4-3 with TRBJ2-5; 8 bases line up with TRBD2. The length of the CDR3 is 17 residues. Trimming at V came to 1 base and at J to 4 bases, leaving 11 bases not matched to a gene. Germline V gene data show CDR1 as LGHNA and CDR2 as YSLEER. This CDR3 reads CASSQAAGRGAGETQYF. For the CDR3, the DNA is TGCGCCAGCAGCCAAGCGGCAGGGCGGGGGGCCGGAGAGACCCAGTACTTC.

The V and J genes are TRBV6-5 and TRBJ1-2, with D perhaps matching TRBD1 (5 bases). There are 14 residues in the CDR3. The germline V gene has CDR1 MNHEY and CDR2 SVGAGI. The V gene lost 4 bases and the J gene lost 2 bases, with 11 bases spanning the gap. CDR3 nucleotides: TGTGCCAGCAGTTCCCGTGCAGGGAACTATGGCTACACCTTC. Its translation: CASSSRAGNYGYTF.